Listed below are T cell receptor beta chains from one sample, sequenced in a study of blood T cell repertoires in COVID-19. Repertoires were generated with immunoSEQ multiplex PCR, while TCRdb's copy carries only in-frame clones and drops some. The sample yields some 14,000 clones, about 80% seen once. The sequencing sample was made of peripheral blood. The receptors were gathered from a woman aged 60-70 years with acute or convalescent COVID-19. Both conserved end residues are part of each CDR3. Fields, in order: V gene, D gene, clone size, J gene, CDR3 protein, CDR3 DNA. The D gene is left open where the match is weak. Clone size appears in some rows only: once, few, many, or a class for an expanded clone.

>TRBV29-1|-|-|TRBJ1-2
CSYRDGGDYGYTF
TGCAGCTACCGGGACGGGGGTGACTATGGCTACACCTTC
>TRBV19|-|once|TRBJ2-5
CASSIGAGLETQYF
TGTGCCAGTAGTATAGGTGCGGGCTTAGAGACCCAGTACTTC
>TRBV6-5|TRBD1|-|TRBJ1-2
CASRVPGQGYGYTF
TGTGCCAGCAGAGTCCCGGGACAGGGCTATGGCTACACCTTC
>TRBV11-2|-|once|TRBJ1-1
CASSLGGGGGTEAFF
TGTGCCAGCAGCTTAGGGGGAGGGGGAGGGACTGAAGCTTTCTTT
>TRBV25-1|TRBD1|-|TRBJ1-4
CASRGQGGEKLFF
TGTGCCAGCAGGGGACAGGGGGGTGAAAAACTGTTTTTT
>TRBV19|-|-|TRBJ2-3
CASSLQGGTQYF
TGTGCCAGTAGCCTCCAGGGAGGTACGCAGTATTTT
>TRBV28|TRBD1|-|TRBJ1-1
CASSHTGDENTEAFF
TGTGCCAGCAGCCATACAGGGGATGAGAACACTGAAGCTTTCTTT
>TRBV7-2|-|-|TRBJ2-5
CASSLVSAGAGETQYF
TGTGCCAGCAGCTTAGTTTCGGCGGGGGCCGGGGAGACCCAGTACTTC
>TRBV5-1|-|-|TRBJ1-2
CASKLGGASNYGYTF
TGCGCCAGCAAGTTAGGCGGGGCTTCTAACTATGGCTACACCTTC
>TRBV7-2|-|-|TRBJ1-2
CASSHPGVGYTF
TGTGCCAGCAGCCATCCCGGAGTTGGCTACACCTTC
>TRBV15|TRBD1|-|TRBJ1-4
CATSREVTGAEKLFF
TGTGCCACCAGCAGAGAAGTGACAGGGGCTGAAAAACTGTTTTTT
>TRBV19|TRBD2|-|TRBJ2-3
CASRGLATDTQYF
TGTGCCAGTAGGGGACTAGCAACAGATACGCAGTATTTT
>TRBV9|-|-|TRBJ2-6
CASRPGLHGAGANVLTF
TGTGCCAGCAGACCGGGACTCCACGGGGCTGGGGCCAACGTCCTGACTTTC
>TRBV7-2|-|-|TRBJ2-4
CASSLGRAEGIQYF
TGTGCCAGCAGCTTAGGAAGGGCCGAGGGCATTCAGTACTTC
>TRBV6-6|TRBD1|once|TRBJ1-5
CASSPQPRGAPPHQPQHF
TGTGCCAGCAGTCCTCAGCCCAGGGGGGCGCCCCCCCATCAGCCCCAGCATTTT
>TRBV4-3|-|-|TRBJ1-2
CASSQVSLNYGYTF
TGCGCCAGCAGCCAAGTCTCTTTAAACTATGGCTACACCTTC
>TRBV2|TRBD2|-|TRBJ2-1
CASSEALGTSGSLHYNEQFF
TGTGCCAGCAGTGAAGCGCTAGGGACTAGCGGGAGCCTACACTACAATGAGCAGTTCTTC
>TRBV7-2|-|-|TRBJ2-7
CASSRDFGAYEQYF
TGTGCCAGCAGCCGGGACTTTGGGGCCTACGAGCAGTACTTC
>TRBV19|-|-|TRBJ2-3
CASSQLFSTDTQYF
TGTGCCAGTAGCCAACTTTTCAGCACAGATACGCAGTATTTT
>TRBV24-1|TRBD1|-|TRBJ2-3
CATSATDRDPTDTQYF
TGTGCCACCAGTGCGACGGACAGGGACCCCACAGATACGCAGTATTTT
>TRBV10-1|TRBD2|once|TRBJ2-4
CASSPREGHIQYF
TGCGCCAGCAGTCCCCGGGAGGGACACATTCAGTACTTC
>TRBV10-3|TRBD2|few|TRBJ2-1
CAMRGHPNSSGNSYNEQFF
TGTGCCATGAGAGGCCATCCAAATTCTAGCGGGAACTCCTACAATGAGCAGTTCTTC
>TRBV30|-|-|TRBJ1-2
CAWSVGTISYGYTF
TGTGCCTGGAGTGTCGGGACAATTTCCTATGGCTACACCTTC
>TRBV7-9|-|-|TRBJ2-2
CASSLGARGATGELFF
TGTGCCAGCAGCTTAGGCGCCAGGGGGGCCACCGGGGAGCTGTTTTTT
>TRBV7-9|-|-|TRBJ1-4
CASSLEFEKLFF
TGTGCCAGCAGTTTGGAGTTTGAAAAACTGTTTTTT
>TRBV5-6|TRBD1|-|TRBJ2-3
CASRKDRTTDTQYF
TGTGCCAGCAGAAAGGACAGGACCACAGATACGCAGTATTTT
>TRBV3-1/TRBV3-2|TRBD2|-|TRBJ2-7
CASSHLGPAGVSYEQYF
TGTGCCAGCAGCCACTTAGGCCCAGCGGGGGTCTCCTACGAGCAGTACTTC
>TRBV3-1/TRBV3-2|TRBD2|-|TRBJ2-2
CASSAGTSYTGELFF
TGTGCCAGCAGCGCCGGGACTAGCTACACCGGGGAGCTGTTTTTT
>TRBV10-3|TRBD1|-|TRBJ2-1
CAISERTGGKNEQFF
TGTGCCATCAGTGAGAGAACAGGGGGCAAAAATGAGCAGTTCTTC
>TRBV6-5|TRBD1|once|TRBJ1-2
CASSRPTGYSGYTF
TGTGCCAGCAGCCGCCCGACAGGGTATAGCGGCTACACCTTC
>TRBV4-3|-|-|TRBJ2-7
CASSRRIEAYEQYF
TGCGCCAGCAGCAGACGGATTGAAGCGTACGAGCAGTACTTC
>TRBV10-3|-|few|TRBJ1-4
CAIRAGGATNEKLFF
TGTGCCATCAGGGCGGGGGGCGCGACTAATGAAAAACTGTTTTTT
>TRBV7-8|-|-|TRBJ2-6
CASSYPGAGANVLTF
TGTGCCAGCAGCTACCCGGGGGCTGGGGCCAACGTCCTGACTTTC
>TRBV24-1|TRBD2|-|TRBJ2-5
CATQPPGGRETQYF
TGTGCCACACAACCACCGGGAGGACGGGAGACCCAGTACTTC
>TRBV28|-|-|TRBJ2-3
CASSGGGSRVGDTQYF
TGTGCCAGCAGTGGGGGCGGGAGTAGAGTAGGGGATACGCAGTATTTT
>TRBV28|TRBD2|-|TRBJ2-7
CASSLTSGYHEQYF
TGTGCCAGCAGTTTGACTAGCGGGTACCACGAGCAGTACTTC
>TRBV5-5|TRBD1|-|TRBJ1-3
CASSLGTGLLISGNTIYF
TGTGCCAGCAGCTTGGGGACAGGGCTCCTGATCTCTGGAAACACCATATATTTT
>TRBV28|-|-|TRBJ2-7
CASRPQIITAPYEQYF
TGTGCCAGCAGGCCTCAGATAATTACAGCCCCCTACGAGCAGTACTTC
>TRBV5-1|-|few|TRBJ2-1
CASSLTRAYNEQFF
TGCGCCAGCAGCCTGACTAGGGCCTACAATGAGCAGTTCTTC
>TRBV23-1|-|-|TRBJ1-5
CASSQIGQGSQPQHF
TGCGCCAGCAGTCAAATAGGGCAGGGAAGTCAGCCCCAGCATTTT
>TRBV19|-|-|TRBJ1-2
CASSRQVSTGYTF
TGTGCCAGTAGCAGGCAGGTTTCCACTGGCTACACCTTC
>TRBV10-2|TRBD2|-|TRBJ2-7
CASSELYSGRAAEQYF
TGCGCCAGCAGTGAGTTATATAGCGGGAGGGCCGCCGAGCAGTACTTC
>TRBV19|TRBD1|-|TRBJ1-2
CASSKDRDRTYGYTF
TGTGCCAGTAGCAAGGACCGGGACAGGACATATGGCTACACCTTC
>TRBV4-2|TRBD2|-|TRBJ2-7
CASSARGLTSGGGSYEQYF
TGTGCCAGCAGCGCAAGGGGCCTCACTAGCGGGGGGGGTTCCTACGAGCAGTACTTC